This T cell receptor beta chain was profiled in a study of cytomegalovirus exposure and HLA in healthy donors. The V segment lost 5 bases and the J segment 5 bases; nucleotides outside the gene matches: 9. The germline CDR1 and CDR2 sequences are MNHEY and SMNVEV (reference sequence). The CDR3 is 15 residues long. TCRdb's table, derived via immunoSEQ multiplex PCR, lists solely in-frame clones and lacks some. The table shows tens of thousands of clones, with more than 85% occurring only once. Specimen: PBMCs. The sequence derives from a woman aged 25 to 39 in good health and CMV-seronegative. The genes are TRBV27 and TRBJ2-3; TRBD2 matches at 8 bases. In DNA form, the CDR3 reads TGTGCCAGCAGTCAGGGAGCGGGAGTAGGAGATACGCAGTATTTT. Amino acids: CASSQGAGVGDTQYF.